The 2 T cell receptor beta chains below come from one sample, sequenced in a study of cytomegalovirus exposure and HLA in healthy donors (dated by TCRdb to about 2017). Libraries were built with the immunoSEQ multiplex PCR assay. A mixture of 60 forward primers for TCR Vbeta segments and 13 reverse primers for TCR Jbeta segments was used in the multiplex PCR. Held by TCRdb, this immuneACCESS table contains in-frame sequences only and omits some clones. Under half of the omission traces to an unresolved V gene where checked; the cause of the rest is unknown. The sample table holds 100,000 to 150,000 clones. The ten largest clones take up over 1.5% of the sample. The specimen was PBMCs. The receptors originated from a man aged 18 to 30 in good health and CMV-seronegative.

The rearrangement uses TRBV5-8 and TRBJ2-7; D not certain. V lost 4 bases and J 3 bases, leaving 8 bases between the germline ends. This CDR3 has 12 amino acids. CDR1 and CDR2 from the germline V gene are SGHTS and YDEGEE. The CDR3 DNA sequence: TGTGCCAGCAGCGCGTACAGCTACGAGCAGTACTTC. It specifies CASSAYSYEQYF.

The rearrangement links TRBV29-1 to TRBJ2-7; D is possibly TRBD2 (6 bases). The V gene lost 7 bases and the J gene lost 2 bases, with 15 bases spanning the gap. Germline CDR1 reads SQVTM; CDR2 reads ANQGSEA. The CDR3 totals 13 residues. DNA for the CDR3: TGCAGCGGGGGGGAGCAGGGAGCCTACGAGCAGTACTTC. Amino acids: CSGGEQGAYEQYF.